This T cell receptor beta chain emerged from a study of blood T cell repertoires in COVID-19. Study background: Sample material is recorded as cDNA or gDNA derived from T cells, B-cell-depleted T cells, or PBMCs.

CDR3 length: 12 amino acids. The germline V gene has CDR1 SEHNR and CDR2 FQNEAQ (reference sequence). V was clipped by 5 bases and J by 2 bases, with 5 bases between them. Assay: immunoSEQ multiplex PCR; the TCRdb copy retains only in-frame clones and omits some. The table shows almost 65,000 clones, with about nine tenths occurring only once. This receptor was obtained from a woman aged 55 to 70 with COVID-19, enrolled during active disease. Sequencing was performed on peripheral blood. The rearrangement links TRBV7-9 to TRBJ2-3; unclear D gene. DNA of the CDR3: TGTGCCAGCAGCCCGGTCACAGATACGCAGTATTTT. It translates to CASSPVTDTQYF.